The table lists the clone carrying this T cell receptor (beta chain) with many counts. What it binds is unknown. The CDR3 has 15 amino acids. Germline V lookup: CDR1 SGHVS, CDR2 FQNEAQ. V lost 3 bases and J lost 2, with 14 bases in between. The sample is drawn from a study of neurological immune-mediated disorders. Study-level points and caveats: The highest TCR clonal expansion occurred in HTLV-1-associated myelopathy; multiple sclerosis fell below healthy controls.

The authors made cDNA by 5'RACE with 10-nucleotide random UMIs. One entry per CDR3 protein results from TCRdb running MiXCR on the 5' RACE reads. This table has some 54,000 distinct CDR3 sequences, about 10% appearing once. Time point here: longitudinal time-point 1 (baseline). The unsorted libraries had their origin in 2 million PBMCs stored at -80 C. Sequencing was done on a sample of PBMCs. This receptor was obtained from a male donor with HTLV-1-associated myelopathy (HAM/TSP). The chain couples TRBV7-8 to TRBJ2-7, with D possibly called TRBD1 or TRBD2 (5 bases each). CDR3 nucleotides: TGTGCCAGCAGCTTTAATGAGGGGCCGCCCTACGAGCAGTACTTC. This encodes CASSFNEGPPYEQYF.